Listed below are T cell receptor beta chains from one sample, sequenced in a study of radiation and T cells in renal cell carcinoma. Measured with immunoSEQ multiplex PCR; TCRdb has only the in-frame clones, and not every one. Altogether roughly 100,000 clones are present, more than 65% being singletons, with the ten largest covering roughly 7.9%. The source material was blood, sampled from a patient whose treatment included radiotherapy and nephrectomy. The origin of the receptors is a man aged 55 to 69 with renal cell carcinoma. Each CDR3 is given with its conserved first and last residue. The order of the fields is D gene, V gene, clone size, J gene, CDR3 DNA, CDR3 protein. The D gene is left open where the match is weak. A clone size is listed for some rows: how often the clone was seen (once, few, many), or a class if it is expanded.

D gene: NA; V gene: TRBV10-3; clone size: NA; J gene: TRBJ2-2; CDR3 DNA: TGTGCCATCAGTGCTCCCAACACCGGGGAGCTGTTTTTT; CDR3 protein: CAISAPNTGELFF
D gene: NA; V gene: TRBV7-9; clone size: NA; J gene: TRBJ2-5; CDR3 DNA: TGTGCCGGGGGGCAGACCCAAGAGACCCAGTACTTC; CDR3 protein: CAGGQTQETQYF
D gene: NA; V gene: TRBV4-1; clone size: NA; J gene: TRBJ2-1; CDR3 DNA: TGCGCCAGCAGCCAAGGGCCGACTAGTCGAGGTTGGAATGAGCAGTTCTTC; CDR3 protein: CASSQGPTSRGWNEQFF
D gene: TRBD2; V gene: TRBV7-2; clone size: once; J gene: TRBJ2-3; CDR3 DNA: TGTGCCAGCAGCCGATCACTAGCGGGAGACCGGGGTACGCAGTATTTT; CDR3 protein: CASSRSLAGDRGTQYF
D gene: TRBD1; V gene: TRBV6-6; clone size: NA; J gene: TRBJ1-1; CDR3 DNA: TGTGCCAGCAGTCAGGGGGACACTGAAGCTTTCTTT; CDR3 protein: CASSQGDTEAFF
D gene: NA; V gene: TRBV27; clone size: once; J gene: TRBJ2-6; CDR3 DNA: TGTGCCGTCGGACAGCGGACAGGGGCCAACGTCCTGACTTTC; CDR3 protein: CAVGQRTGANVLTF
D gene: TRBD2; V gene: TRBV11-2; clone size: NA; J gene: TRBJ2-1; CDR3 DNA: TGTGCCAGCAGCTCGAGGCTAGCGGTTTACAATGAGCAGTTCTTC; CDR3 protein: CASSSRLAVYNEQFF
D gene: NA; V gene: TRBV9; clone size: NA; J gene: TRBJ1-3; CDR3 DNA: TGTGCCAGCAGCGAAACATGGGCGGCGCGAGGAAACACCATATATTTT; CDR3 protein: CASSETWAARGNTIYF
D gene: NA; V gene: TRBV7-2; clone size: NA; J gene: TRBJ2-7; CDR3 DNA: TGTGCCAGCAGCTTAGGGGACCGCACCTACGAGCAGTACTTC; CDR3 protein: CASSLGDRTYEQYF
D gene: TRBD1; V gene: TRBV5-1; clone size: NA; J gene: TRBJ1-5; CDR3 DNA: TGCGCCAGCAGCTTGGAAGGACAGGGAGGTCAGCCCCAGCATTTT; CDR3 protein: CASSLEGQGGQPQHF
D gene: TRBD1; V gene: TRBV28; clone size: NA; J gene: TRBJ1-1; CDR3 DNA: TGTGCCAGCAGCGACACAGGGGGCCTAGGGAACACTGAAGCTTTCTTT; CDR3 protein: CASSDTGGLGNTEAFF
D gene: NA; V gene: TRBV5-1; clone size: NA; J gene: TRBJ1-1; CDR3 DNA: TGCGCCAGCAGCTGGGGCAGTTTCACTGAAGCTTTCTTT; CDR3 protein: CASSWGSFTEAFF
D gene: NA; V gene: TRBV10-2; clone size: NA; J gene: TRBJ2-7; CDR3 DNA: TGCGCCAGCAGTCCCCGACAGCCCCTATACGAGCAGTACTTC; CDR3 protein: CASSPRQPLYEQYF
D gene: TRBD1; V gene: TRBV19; clone size: NA; J gene: TRBJ2-4; CDR3 DNA: TGTGCCAGTAGCTCCGGGACAGGGGGCCCGTCGAAAAACATTCAGTACTTC; CDR3 protein: CASSSGTGGPSKNIQYF
D gene: TRBD2; V gene: TRBV5-1; clone size: NA; J gene: TRBJ2-3; CDR3 DNA: TGCGCCAGCAAGGACCTAGCGGGAGGGAGCGGCACAGATACGCAGTATTTT; CDR3 protein: CASKDLAGGSGTDTQYF
D gene: NA; V gene: TRBV7-8; clone size: medium-sized; J gene: TRBJ1-2; CDR3 DNA: TGTGCCAGCAGCTTAGAACGTGGGAACTATGGCTACACCTTC; CDR3 protein: CASSLERGNYGYTF
D gene: TRBD1; V gene: TRBV6-6; clone size: NA; J gene: TRBJ2-5; CDR3 DNA: TGTGCCAGCATGACAGGGCCGCCAGAGACCCAGTACTTC; CDR3 protein: CASMTGPPETQYF
D gene: TRBD1; V gene: TRBV19; clone size: many; J gene: TRBJ2-6; CDR3 DNA: TGTGCCAGTAGTAACCTCCGGACAGGGGGCTCTGGGGCCAACGTCCTGACTTTC; CDR3 protein: CASSNLRTGGSGANVLTF
D gene: NA; V gene: TRBV4-1; clone size: NA; J gene: TRBJ2-7; CDR3 DNA: TGCGCCAGTGAAAGAACGCGGGAGCAGTACTTC; CDR3 protein: CASERTREQYF
D gene: NA; V gene: TRBV19; clone size: NA; J gene: TRBJ2-5; CDR3 DNA: TGTGCCAGTAGTAGGCCTAGCGAAGAGACCCAGTACTTC; CDR3 protein: CASSRPSEETQYF
D gene: NA; V gene: TRBV7-9; clone size: NA; J gene: TRBJ2-7; CDR3 DNA: TGTGCCAGCAGCTTAGGCCCACAGGGGCAGTACTTC; CDR3 protein: CASSLGPQGQYF
D gene: NA; V gene: TRBV10-3; clone size: NA; J gene: TRBJ2-1; CDR3 DNA: TGTGCCATCAGTGAGTCTCGACCTCTGCAGTTCTTC; CDR3 protein: CAISESRPLQFF
D gene: NA; V gene: TRBV7-9; clone size: NA; J gene: TRBJ2-7; CDR3 DNA: TGTGCCAGCAGCTTAGGCCCGATAGCCACAGTAACCTACGAGCAGTACTTC; CDR3 protein: CASSLGPIATVTYEQYF
D gene: TRBD1; V gene: TRBV7-2; clone size: few; J gene: TRBJ2-7; CDR3 DNA: TGTGCCAGCAGCCCTCTCGGACAGGGGGGGACCTACGAGCAGTACTTC; CDR3 protein: CASSPLGQGGTYEQYF
D gene: TRBD1; V gene: TRBV11-2; clone size: once; J gene: TRBJ2-7; CDR3 DNA: TGTGCCAGCAGCTTAGGGGGCCGGACAGGGAACTACGAGCAGTACTTC; CDR3 protein: CASSLGGRTGNYEQYF
D gene: NA; V gene: TRBV19; clone size: many; J gene: TRBJ2-1; CDR3 DNA: TGTGCCAGTACATACAGGGATGAGCAGTTCTTC; CDR3 protein: CASTYRDEQFF
D gene: NA; V gene: TRBV27; clone size: once; J gene: TRBJ1-2; CDR3 DNA: TGTGCCAGCAGTTTTCTTGGGGTCGACTATGGCTACACCTTC; CDR3 protein: CASSFLGVDYGYTF
D gene: NA; V gene: TRBV14; clone size: NA; J gene: TRBJ2-3; CDR3 DNA: TGTGCCAGCAGCCAAGATATGACGGGCCCCACAGATACGCAGTATTTT; CDR3 protein: CASSQDMTGPTDTQYF
D gene: TRBD2; V gene: TRBV9; clone size: NA; J gene: TRBJ2-2; CDR3 DNA: TGTGCCAGCAGCTTACGACTAGCGGGGAACACCGGGGAGCTGTTTTTT; CDR3 protein: CASSLRLAGNTGELFF
D gene: TRBD2; V gene: TRBV6-4; clone size: NA; J gene: TRBJ2-3; CDR3 DNA: TGTGCCAGCAGTTTGGGACTAGCGGGAGCAGATACGCAGTATTTT; CDR3 protein: CASSLGLAGADTQYF
D gene: NA; V gene: TRBV6-1; clone size: few; J gene: TRBJ1-5; CDR3 DNA: TGTGCCAGCATTAACCCAGGACGGACCAATCAGCCCCAGCATTTT; CDR3 protein: CASINPGRTNQPQHF
D gene: TRBD1; V gene: TRBV7-3; clone size: NA; J gene: TRBJ2-7; CDR3 DNA: TGTGCCAGCAGCCGTCAGCAGGGGGTCCCCCTCTCCAGGGACGAGCAGTACTTC; CDR3 protein: CASSRQQGVPLSRDEQYF
D gene: NA; V gene: TRBV28; clone size: NA; J gene: TRBJ2-7; CDR3 DNA: TGTGCCAGCAGTTTGAGGGGCAGCCCCTTTCCCTACGAGCAGTACTTC; CDR3 protein: CASSLRGSPFPYEQYF
D gene: NA; V gene: TRBV29-1; clone size: NA; J gene: TRBJ2-3; CDR3 DNA: TGCAGCGTTGAATCCGGCACCAGTGGAACGCAGTATTTT; CDR3 protein: CSVESGTSGTQYF
D gene: TRBD2; V gene: TRBV11-3; clone size: NA; J gene: TRBJ2-5; CDR3 DNA: TGTGCCAGCAGCTTAGGGCTAGCGGGACAAGAGACCCAGTACTTC; CDR3 protein: CASSLGLAGQETQYF
D gene: NA; V gene: TRBV6-5; clone size: once; J gene: TRBJ2-1; CDR3 DNA: TGTGCCAGCAGTTTAAGAGGACTACACTACAATGAGCAGTTCTTC; CDR3 protein: CASSLRGLHYNEQFF
D gene: TRBD2; V gene: TRBV6-5; clone size: NA; J gene: TRBJ2-7; CDR3 DNA: TGTGCCAGCAGCGCCACTAGCGGGGGTACCTACGAGCAGTACTTC; CDR3 protein: CASSATSGGTYEQYF
D gene: NA; V gene: TRBV6-6; clone size: NA; J gene: TRBJ1-2; CDR3 DNA: TGTGCCAGCAGTTACTCGACGACGGGGCCTAACTATGGCTACACCTTC; CDR3 protein: CASSYSTTGPNYGYTF
D gene: NA; V gene: TRBV2; clone size: few; J gene: TRBJ1-1; CDR3 DNA: TGTGCCAGCAGTGGACAGCCGAACACTGAAGCTTTCTTT; CDR3 protein: CASSGQPNTEAFF
D gene: TRBD2; V gene: TRBV5-1; clone size: NA; J gene: TRBJ2-1; CDR3 DNA: TGCGCCAGCAGCCCTCCATCTGCGGGAGGGCCTGATGAGCAGTTCTTC; CDR3 protein: CASSPPSAGGPDEQFF
D gene: NA; V gene: TRBV7-2; clone size: NA; J gene: TRBJ2-1; CDR3 DNA: TGTGCCAGCAGCTTATCTGCTAGTCCCCAGAATGAGCAGTTCTTC; CDR3 protein: CASSLSASPQNEQFF
D gene: TRBD1; V gene: TRBV9; clone size: once; J gene: TRBJ2-4; CDR3 DNA: TGTGCCAGCAGCCCCGAGGGTCGACAGGGGTACATTCAGTACTTC; CDR3 protein: CASSPEGRQGYIQYF
D gene: TRBD1; V gene: TRBV6-1; clone size: NA; J gene: TRBJ2-5; CDR3 DNA: TGTGCCACCACCAGGGGGTCAGAAGAGACCCAGTACTTC; CDR3 protein: CATTRGSEETQYF
D gene: NA; V gene: TRBV18; clone size: NA; J gene: TRBJ2-7; CDR3 DNA: TGTGCCAGCTCACCACGGGAGTCCTACGAGCAGTACTTC; CDR3 protein: CASSPRESYEQYF
D gene: NA; V gene: TRBV19; clone size: NA; J gene: TRBJ1-5; CDR3 DNA: TGTGCCAGTAACTCACCCCGACAGAGCAATCAGCCCCAGCATTTT; CDR3 protein: CASNSPRQSNQPQHF
D gene: TRBD1; V gene: TRBV10-1; clone size: NA; J gene: TRBJ2-6; CDR3 DNA: TGCGCCAGCGGAACAGGGGCTGGGGCCAACGTCCTGACTTTC; CDR3 protein: CASGTGAGANVLTF
D gene: NA; V gene: TRBV7-3; clone size: once; J gene: TRBJ2-1; CDR3 DNA: TGTGCCAGCAGCATAAACGCCGCCCGCCCCTACAATGAGCAGTTCTTC; CDR3 protein: CASSINAARPYNEQFF
D gene: NA; V gene: TRBV28; clone size: NA; J gene: TRBJ1-4; CDR3 DNA: TGTGCCAGCAGTTTATCATCCGGGCGTGATGATGAAAAACTGTTTTTT; CDR3 protein: CASSLSSGRDDEKLFF
D gene: NA; V gene: TRBV20-1; clone size: NA; J gene: TRBJ2-7; CDR3 DNA: TGCAGTGCTCAGGAGTACGAGCAGTACTTC; CDR3 protein: CSAQEYEQYF
D gene: TRBD1; V gene: TRBV4-2; clone size: NA; J gene: TRBJ1-4; CDR3 DNA: TGTGCCAGCAGCCAAGATAAGAAGGGGGCAGGGGAAAAACTGTTTTTT; CDR3 protein: CASSQDKKGAGEKLFF
D gene: TRBD2; V gene: TRBV10-1; clone size: NA; J gene: TRBJ2-7; CDR3 DNA: TGCGCCAGCAGTAAGGGGGACCTAGCGGGAGGGCCTTACGAGCAGTACTTC; CDR3 protein: CASSKGDLAGGPYEQYF